This entry features one T cell receptor beta chain sequence. Its target is unknown. These data belong to a study of T-cell memory formation after mild COVID-19. General study points: The study found contracting CD4+ clones mainly in CM and EM and contracting CD8+ clones in EMRA.

Using constant-segment primers, 5'RACE produced TCR alpha and TCR beta cDNA libraries carrying sample barcodes and UMIs. TCRdb re-called the 5' RACE reads through MiXCR, storing one row per CDR3 protein. The sample includes roughly 560,000 distinct CDR3 sequences, roughly 21% of them seen just once. V was clipped by 0 bases and J by 3 bases, with 11 bases between them. The CDR3 sequence is 15 residues long. Germline lookup yields CDR1 SGHRS and CDR2 YFSETQ. The rearrangement uses TRBV5-1 and TRBJ2-3; a weak D match, TRBD1 (6 bases). Material: PBMCs or a T cell subset sorted from them (not recorded which). This clonotype was obtained from an adult woman who had mild COVID-19 (a few samples of this study predate the infection). Cell type and time point are not known. The CDR3 here is CASSLGNRATDTQYF. The CDR3 DNA is TGCGCCAGCAGCTTGGGTAACAGGGCGACAGATACGCAGTATTTT.